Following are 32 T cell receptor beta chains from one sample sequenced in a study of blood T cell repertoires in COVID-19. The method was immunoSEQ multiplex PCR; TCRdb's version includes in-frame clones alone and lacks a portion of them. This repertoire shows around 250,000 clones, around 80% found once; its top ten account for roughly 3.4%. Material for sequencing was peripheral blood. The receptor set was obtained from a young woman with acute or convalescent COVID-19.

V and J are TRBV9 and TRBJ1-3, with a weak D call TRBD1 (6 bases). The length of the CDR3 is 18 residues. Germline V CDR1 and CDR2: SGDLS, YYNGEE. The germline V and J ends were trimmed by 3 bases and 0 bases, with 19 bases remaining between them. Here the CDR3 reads CASSETPFGTRSGNTIYF. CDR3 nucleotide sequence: TGTGCCAGCAGCGAGACTCCTTTTGGGACACGCTCTGGAAACACCATATATTTT.

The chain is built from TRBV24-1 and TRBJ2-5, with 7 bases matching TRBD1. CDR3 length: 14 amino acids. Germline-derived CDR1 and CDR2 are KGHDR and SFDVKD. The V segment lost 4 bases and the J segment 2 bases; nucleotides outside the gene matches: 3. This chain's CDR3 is CATSDRDSQETQYF. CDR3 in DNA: TGTGCCACCAGTGACAGGGACAGTCAAGAGACCCAGTACTTC.

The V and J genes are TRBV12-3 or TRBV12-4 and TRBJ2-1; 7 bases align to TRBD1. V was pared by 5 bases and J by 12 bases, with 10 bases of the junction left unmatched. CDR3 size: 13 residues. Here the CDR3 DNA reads TGTGCCAGCAGTCCCGACAGGGTGATAGGGCAGTTCTTC. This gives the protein CASSPDRVIGQFF.

The CDR3 DNA is TGTGCCAGCAGTTACGGGCGGGAGGGAGTAAATGAGCAGTTCTTC. Translated: CASSYGREGVNEQFF. The V call is TRBV6-2 or TRBV6-3, the J call TRBJ2-1; 9 positions agree with TRBD2. This CDR3 is 15 amino acids long. Trimming removed 2 bases from V and 7 bases from J; junction bases left unmatched: 6. Germline V gene sequence: CDR1 MNHEY, CDR2 SVGEGT.

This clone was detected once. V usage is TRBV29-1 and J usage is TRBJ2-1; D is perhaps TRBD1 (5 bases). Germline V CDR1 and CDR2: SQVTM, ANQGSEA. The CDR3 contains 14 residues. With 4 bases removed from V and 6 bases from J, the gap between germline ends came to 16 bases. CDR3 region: CSVVETEIGNEQFF. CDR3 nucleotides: TGCAGCGTTGTCGAGACAGAAATAGGCAATGAGCAGTTCTTC.

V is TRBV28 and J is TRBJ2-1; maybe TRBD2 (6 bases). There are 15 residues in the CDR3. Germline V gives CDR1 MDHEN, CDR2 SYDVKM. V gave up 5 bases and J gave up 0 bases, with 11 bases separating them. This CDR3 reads CASSVRDRSYNEQFF. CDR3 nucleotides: TGTGCCAGCAGTGTGCGGGACCGCTCCTACAATGAGCAGTTCTTC.

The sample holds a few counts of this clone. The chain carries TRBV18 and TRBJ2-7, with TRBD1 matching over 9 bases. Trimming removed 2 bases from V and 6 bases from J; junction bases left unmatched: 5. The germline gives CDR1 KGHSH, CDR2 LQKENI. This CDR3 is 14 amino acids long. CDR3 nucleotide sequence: TGTGCCAGCTCACCAGGGGGACAGGGAGGCGAGCAGTACTTC. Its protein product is CASSPGGQGGEQYF.

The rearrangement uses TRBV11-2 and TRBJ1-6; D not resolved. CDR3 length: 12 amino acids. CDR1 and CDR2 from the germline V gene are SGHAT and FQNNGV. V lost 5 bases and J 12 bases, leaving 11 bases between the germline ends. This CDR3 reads CASSPQALPLHF. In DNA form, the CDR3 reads TGTGCCAGCAGCCCCCAAGCGCTACCCCTCCACTTT.

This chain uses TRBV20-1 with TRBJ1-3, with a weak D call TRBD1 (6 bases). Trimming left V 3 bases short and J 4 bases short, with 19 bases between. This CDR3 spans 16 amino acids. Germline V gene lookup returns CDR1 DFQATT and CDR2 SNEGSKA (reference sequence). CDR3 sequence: CSASDGGDIGGNTIYF. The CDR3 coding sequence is TGCAGTGCTAGTGATGGGGGGGACATAGGAGGAAACACCATATATTTT.

The CDR3 sequence is CSASQTAGKETQYF. CDR3 bases: TGCAGTGCTAGTCAGACCGCCGGGAAGGAGACCCAGTACTTC. The chain recombines TRBV20-1 with TRBJ2-5, with D possibly matching TRBD2 (5 bases). The V gene lost 3 bases and the J gene lost 5 bases, with 16 bases spanning the gap. The CDR3 is made up of 14 amino acids. CDR1 and CDR2 (germline): DFQATT, SNEGSKA (reference sequence).

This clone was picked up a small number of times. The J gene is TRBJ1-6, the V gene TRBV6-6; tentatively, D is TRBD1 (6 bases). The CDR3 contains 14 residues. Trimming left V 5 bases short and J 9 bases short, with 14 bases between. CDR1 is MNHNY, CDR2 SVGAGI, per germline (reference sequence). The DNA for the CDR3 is TGTGCCAGCAGTACACAGGGTCAGGGTTCACCCCTCCACTTT. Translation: CASSTQGQGSPLHF.

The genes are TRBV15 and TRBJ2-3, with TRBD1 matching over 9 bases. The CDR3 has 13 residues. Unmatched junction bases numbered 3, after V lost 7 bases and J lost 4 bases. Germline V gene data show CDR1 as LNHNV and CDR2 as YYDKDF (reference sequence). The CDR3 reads CATNRGLPDTQYF. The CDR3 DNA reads TGTGCCACCAACAGGGGGCTCCCAGATACGCAGTATTTT.

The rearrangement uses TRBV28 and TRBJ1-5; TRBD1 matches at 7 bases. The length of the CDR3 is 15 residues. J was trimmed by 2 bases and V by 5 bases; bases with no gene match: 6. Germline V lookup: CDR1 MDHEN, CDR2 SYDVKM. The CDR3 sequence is CASSGIDRGNQPQHF. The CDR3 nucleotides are TGTGCCAGCAGTGGGATCGACAGGGGCAATCAGCCCCAGCATTTT.

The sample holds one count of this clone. CDR3 in amino acids: CASSFRQTQTYGYTF. The CDR3 region has the DNA TGTGCCAGCAGTTTTCGACAGACCCAGACCTATGGCTACACCTTC. The rearrangement links TRBV27 to TRBJ1-2, with a tentative D call TRBD1 (5 bases). Trimming removed 3 bases from V and 4 bases from J, with 15 bases in between. Germline CDR1 MNHEY, CDR2 SMNVEV (reference sequence). This CDR3 spans 15 amino acids.

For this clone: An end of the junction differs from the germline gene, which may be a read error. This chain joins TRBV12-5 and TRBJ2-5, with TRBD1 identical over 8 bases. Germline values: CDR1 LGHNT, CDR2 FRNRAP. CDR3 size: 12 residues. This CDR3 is CASGSYGQGPNF. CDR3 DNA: TGTGCTAGTGGTTCGTACGGACAGGGTCCTAACTTC. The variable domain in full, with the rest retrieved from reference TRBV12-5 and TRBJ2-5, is DARVTQTPRHKVTEMGQEVTMRCQPILGHNTVFWYRQTMMQGLELLAYFRNRAPLDDSGMPKDRFSAEMPDATLATLKIQPSEPRDSAVYFCASGSYGQGPNFGPGTRLLVL.

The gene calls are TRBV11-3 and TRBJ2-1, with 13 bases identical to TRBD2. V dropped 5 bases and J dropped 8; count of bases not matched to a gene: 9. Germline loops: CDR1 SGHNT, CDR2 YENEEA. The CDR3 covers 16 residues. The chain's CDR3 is CASSRNGLAGVHEQFF. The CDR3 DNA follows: TGTGCCAGCAGCCGTAATGGACTAGCGGGAGTTCATGAGCAGTTCTTC.

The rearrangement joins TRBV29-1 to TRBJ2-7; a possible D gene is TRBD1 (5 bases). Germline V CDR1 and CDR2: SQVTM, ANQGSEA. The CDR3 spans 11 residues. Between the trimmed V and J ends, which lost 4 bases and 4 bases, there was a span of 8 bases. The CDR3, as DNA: TGCAGCGTTGTGGGGCAGTACGAGCAGTACTTC. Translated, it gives CSVVGQYEQYF.

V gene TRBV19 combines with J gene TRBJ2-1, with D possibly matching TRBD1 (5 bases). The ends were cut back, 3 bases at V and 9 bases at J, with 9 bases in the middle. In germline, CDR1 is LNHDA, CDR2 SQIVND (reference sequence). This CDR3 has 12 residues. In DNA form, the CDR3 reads TGTGCCAGTAGTATGGGGCAAGGTGAGCAGTTCTTC. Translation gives CASSMGQGEQFF. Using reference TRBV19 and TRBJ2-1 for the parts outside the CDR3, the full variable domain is DGGITQSPKYLFRKEGQNVTLSCEQNLNHDAMYWYRQDPGQGLRLIYYSQIVNDFQKGDIAEGYSVSREKKESFPLTVTSAQKNPTAFYLCASSMGQGEQFFGPGTRLTVL.

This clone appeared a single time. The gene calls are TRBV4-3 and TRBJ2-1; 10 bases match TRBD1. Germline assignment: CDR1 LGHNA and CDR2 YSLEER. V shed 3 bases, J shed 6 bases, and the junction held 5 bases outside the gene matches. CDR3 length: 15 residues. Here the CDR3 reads CASSQRTGGINEQFF. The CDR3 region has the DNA TGCGCCAGCAGCCAGAGGACAGGGGGAATCAATGAGCAGTTCTTC.

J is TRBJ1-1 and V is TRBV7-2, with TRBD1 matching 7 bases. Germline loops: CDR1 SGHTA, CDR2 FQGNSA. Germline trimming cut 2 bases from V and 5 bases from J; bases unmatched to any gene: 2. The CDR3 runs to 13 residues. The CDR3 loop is CASSLTGETEAFF. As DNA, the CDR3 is TGTGCCAGCAGCTTAACAGGGGAAACTGAAGCTTTCTTT.

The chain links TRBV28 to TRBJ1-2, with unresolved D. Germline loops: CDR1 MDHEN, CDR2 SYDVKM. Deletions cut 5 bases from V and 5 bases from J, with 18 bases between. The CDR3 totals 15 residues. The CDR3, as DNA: TGTGCCAGCAGTCCGTCGGGTCAATCCAATTATGGCTACACCTTC. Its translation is CASSPSGQSNYGYTF.

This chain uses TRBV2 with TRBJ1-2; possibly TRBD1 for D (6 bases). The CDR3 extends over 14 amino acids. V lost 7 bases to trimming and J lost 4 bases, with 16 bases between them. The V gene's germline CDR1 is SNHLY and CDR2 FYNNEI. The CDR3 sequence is CASTGGGPPYGYTF. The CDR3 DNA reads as TGTGCCAGCACTGGGGGCGGTCCTCCCTATGGCTACACCTTC. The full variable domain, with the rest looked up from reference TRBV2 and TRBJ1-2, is EPEVTQTPSHQVTQMGQEVILRCVPISNHLYFYWYRQILGQKVEFLVSFYNNEISEKSEIFDDQFSVERPDGSNFTLKIRSTKLEDSAMYFCASTGGGPPYGYTFGSGTRLTVV.

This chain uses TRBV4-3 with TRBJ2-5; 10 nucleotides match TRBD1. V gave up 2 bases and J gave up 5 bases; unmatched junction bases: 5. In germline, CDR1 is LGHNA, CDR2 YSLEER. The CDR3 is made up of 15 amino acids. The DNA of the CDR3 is TGCGCCAGCAGCCAAACCGGGACAGGGGCCGAGACCCAGTACTTC. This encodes CASSQTGTGAETQYF.

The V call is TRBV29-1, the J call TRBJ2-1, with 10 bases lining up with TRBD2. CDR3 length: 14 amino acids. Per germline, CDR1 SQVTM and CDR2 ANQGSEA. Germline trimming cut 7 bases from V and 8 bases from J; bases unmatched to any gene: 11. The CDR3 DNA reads TGCAGCGCCCACCGGCTAGCGGGAGTCGATGAGCAGTTCTTC. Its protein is CSAHRLAGVDEQFF.

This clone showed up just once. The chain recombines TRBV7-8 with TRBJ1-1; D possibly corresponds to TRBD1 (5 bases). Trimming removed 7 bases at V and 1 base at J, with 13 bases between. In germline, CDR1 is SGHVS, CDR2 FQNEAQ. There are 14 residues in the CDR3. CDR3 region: CASTTWGGNTEAFF. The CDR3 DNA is TGTGCCAGCACCACATGGGGGGGGAACACTGAAGCTTTCTTT.

This CDR3 is CASRPSGRTYEQYF. For the CDR3, the DNA is TGTGCCAGCAGACCTAGCGGGAGAACCTACGAGCAGTACTTC. The V call is TRBV28, the J call TRBJ2-7, with 10 bases that match TRBD2. The CDR3 length is 14 residues. Germline V lookup: CDR1 MDHEN, CDR2 SYDVKM. After removal of 6 bases from V and 2 bases from J, the junction contained 4 bases not matched to a gene.

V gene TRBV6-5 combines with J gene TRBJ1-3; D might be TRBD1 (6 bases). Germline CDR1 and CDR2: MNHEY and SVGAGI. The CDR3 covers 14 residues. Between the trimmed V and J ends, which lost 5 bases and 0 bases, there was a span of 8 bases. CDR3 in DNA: TGTGCCAGCAGTCGACAGGCCTCTGGAAACACCATATATTTT. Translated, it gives CASSRQASGNTIYF.

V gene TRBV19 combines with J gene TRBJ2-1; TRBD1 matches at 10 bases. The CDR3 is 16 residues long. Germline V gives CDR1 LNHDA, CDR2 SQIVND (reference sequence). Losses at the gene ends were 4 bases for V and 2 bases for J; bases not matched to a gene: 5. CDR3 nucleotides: TGTGCCAGTAGTAGCTGGGGGACAGGGGCCTACAATGAGCAGTTCTTC. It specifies CASSSWGTGAYNEQFF.

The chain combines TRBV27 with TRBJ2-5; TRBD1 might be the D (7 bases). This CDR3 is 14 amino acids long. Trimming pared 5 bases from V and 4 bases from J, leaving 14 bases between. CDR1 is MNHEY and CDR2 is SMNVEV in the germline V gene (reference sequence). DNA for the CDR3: TGTGCCAGCAGTCCTCGACAGGGAGGAGAGACCCAGTACTTC. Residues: CASSPRQGGETQYF.

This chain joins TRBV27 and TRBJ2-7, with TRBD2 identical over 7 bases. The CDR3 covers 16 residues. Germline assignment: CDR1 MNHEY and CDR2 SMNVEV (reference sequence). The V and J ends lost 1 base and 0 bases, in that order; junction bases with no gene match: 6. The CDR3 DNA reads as TGTGCCAGCAGTTTATATGCGGGAGCGATCTCCTACGAGCAGTACTTC. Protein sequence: CASSLYAGAISYEQYF.

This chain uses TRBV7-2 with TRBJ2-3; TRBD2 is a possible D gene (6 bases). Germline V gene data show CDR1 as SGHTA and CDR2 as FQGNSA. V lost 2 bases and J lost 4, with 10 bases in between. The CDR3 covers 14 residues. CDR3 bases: TGTGCCAGCAGCTTAATGGGGGGTTCAGATACGCAGTATTTT. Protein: CASSLMGGSDTQYF.

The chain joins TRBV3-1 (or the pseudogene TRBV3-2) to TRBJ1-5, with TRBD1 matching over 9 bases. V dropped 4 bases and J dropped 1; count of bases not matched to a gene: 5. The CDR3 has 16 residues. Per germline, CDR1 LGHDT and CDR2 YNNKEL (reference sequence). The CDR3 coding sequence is TGTGCCAGCAGCCTAGGACAGGGGTCGAGCAATCAGCCCCAGCATTTT. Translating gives CASSLGQGSSNQPQHF.